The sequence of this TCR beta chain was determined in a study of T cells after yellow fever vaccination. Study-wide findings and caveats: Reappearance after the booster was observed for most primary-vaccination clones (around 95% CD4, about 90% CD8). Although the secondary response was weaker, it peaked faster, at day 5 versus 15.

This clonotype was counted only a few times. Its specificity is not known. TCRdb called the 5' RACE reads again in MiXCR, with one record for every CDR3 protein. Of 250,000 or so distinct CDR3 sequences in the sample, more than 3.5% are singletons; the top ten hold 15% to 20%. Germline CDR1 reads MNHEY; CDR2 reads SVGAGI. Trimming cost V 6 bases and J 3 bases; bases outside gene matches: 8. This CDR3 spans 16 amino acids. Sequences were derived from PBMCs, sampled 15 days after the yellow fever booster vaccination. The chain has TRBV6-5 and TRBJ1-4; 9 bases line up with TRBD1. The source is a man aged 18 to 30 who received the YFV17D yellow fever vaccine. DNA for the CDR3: TGTGCCAGCAGGACCTACAGGGGGCTAGCTAATGAAAAACTGTTTTTT. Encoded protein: CASRTYRGLANEKLFF.